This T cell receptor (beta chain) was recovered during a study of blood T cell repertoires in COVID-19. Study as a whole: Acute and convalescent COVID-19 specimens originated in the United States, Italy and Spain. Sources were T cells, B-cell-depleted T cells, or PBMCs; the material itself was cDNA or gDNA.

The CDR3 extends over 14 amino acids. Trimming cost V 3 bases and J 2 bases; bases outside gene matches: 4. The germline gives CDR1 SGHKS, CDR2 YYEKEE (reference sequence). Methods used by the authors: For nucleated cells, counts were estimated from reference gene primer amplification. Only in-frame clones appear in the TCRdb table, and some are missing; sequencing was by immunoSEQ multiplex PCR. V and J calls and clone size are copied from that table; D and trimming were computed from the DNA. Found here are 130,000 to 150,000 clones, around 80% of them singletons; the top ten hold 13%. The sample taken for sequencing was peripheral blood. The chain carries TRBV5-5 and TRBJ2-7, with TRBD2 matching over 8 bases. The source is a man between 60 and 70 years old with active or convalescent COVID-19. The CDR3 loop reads CASSSTSEAYEQYF. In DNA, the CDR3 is TGTGCCAGCAGCTCGACTAGCGAAGCCTACGAGCAGTACTTC.